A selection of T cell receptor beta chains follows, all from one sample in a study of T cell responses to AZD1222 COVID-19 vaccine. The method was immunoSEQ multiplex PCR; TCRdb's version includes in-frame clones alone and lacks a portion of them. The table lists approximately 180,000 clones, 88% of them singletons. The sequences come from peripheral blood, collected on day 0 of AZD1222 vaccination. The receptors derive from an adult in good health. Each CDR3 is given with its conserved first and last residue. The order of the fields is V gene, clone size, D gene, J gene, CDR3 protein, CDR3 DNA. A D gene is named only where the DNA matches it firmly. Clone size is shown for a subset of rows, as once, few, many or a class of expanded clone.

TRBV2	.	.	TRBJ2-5	CASSYIETQYF	TGTGCCAGCAGTTATATAGAGACCCAGTACTTC
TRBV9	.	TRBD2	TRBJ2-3	CASPGTSGGIIDTQYF	TGTGCCAGCCCCGGGACTAGCGGGGGGATTATAGATACGCAGTATTTT
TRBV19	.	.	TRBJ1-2	CATPQPGRNYGYTF	TGTGCCACCCCCCAACCGGGACGGAACTATGGCTACACCTTC
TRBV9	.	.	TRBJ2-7	CASSVDPVGGEQYF	TGTGCCAGCAGCGTAGACCCAGTAGGGGGCGAGCAGTACTTC
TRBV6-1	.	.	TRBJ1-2	CASSEGWLANYGYTF	TGTGCCAGCAGTGAAGGGTGGTTGGCTAACTATGGCTACACCTTC
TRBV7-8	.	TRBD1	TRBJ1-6	CASSLAGDRDEWSLHF	TGTGCCAGCAGCCTAGCAGGGGACAGGGACGAATGGTCCCTCCACTTT
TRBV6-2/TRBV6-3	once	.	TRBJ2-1	CASSYRGSYNEQFF	TGTGCCAGCAGTTACAGGGGTTCCTACAATGAGCAGTTCTTC
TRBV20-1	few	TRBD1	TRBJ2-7	CSASLLDRGNRYEQYF	TGCAGTGCTAGTCTGTTGGACAGGGGGAATCGTTACGAGCAGTACTTC
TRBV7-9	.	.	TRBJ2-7	CASSGYGTNYEQYF	TGTGCCAGCAGCGGTTACGGGACAAACTACGAGCAGTACTTC
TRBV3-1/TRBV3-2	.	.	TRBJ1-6	CASSKTGSTYNSPLHF	TGTGCCAGCAGCAAAACAGGGAGTACCTATAATTCACCCCTCCACTTT
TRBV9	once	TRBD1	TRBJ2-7	CASSVGGTGEYEQYF	TGTGCCAGCAGCGTAGGTGGGACAGGGGAGTACGAGCAGTACTTC
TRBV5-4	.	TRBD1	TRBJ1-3	CASSLGGTDPGNTIYF	TGTGCCAGCAGCTTGGGGGGGACAGATCCTGGAAACACCATATATTTT
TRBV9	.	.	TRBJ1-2	CASSEAGDPRGGYTF	TGTGCCAGCAGCGAGGCGGGGGACCCCCGAGGGGGCTACACCTTC
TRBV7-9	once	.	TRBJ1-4	CASSLVSGELFF	TGTGCCAGCAGCTTAGTTTCAGGTGAACTGTTTTTT
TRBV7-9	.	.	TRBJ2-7	CASSFGGVDEQYF	TGTGCCAGCAGCTTTGGCGGTGTCGACGAGCAGTACTTC
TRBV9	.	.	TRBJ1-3	CASSVVVKTGNTIYF	TGTGCCAGCAGCGTAGTAGTGAAGACAGGAAACACCATATATTTT
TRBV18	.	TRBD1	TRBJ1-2	CASSGGTGDGYTF	TGTGCCAGCTCAGGCGGGACAGGGGATGGCTACACCTTC
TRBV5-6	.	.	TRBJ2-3	CASSLQRRTDTQYF	TGTGCCAGCAGCTTACAGAGACGCACAGATACGCAGTATTTT
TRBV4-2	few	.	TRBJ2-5	CASSQDRDTEETQYF	TGTGCCAGCAGCCAAGATCGGGACACTGAAGAGACCCAGTACTTC
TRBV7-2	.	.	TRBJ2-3	CASSSRDSDTQYF	TGTGCCAGCAGCTCCAGGGATTCAGATACGCAGTATTTT
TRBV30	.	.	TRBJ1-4	CAWKTGEKLFF	TGTGCCTGGAAAACAGGGGAAAAACTGTTTTTT
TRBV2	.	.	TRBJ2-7	CASSGWGERTYEQYF	TGTGCCAGCAGTGGCTGGGGAGAAAGAACCTACGAGCAGTACTTC
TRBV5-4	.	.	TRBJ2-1	CASRTDFSSYNEQFF	TGTGCCAGCCGGACGGACTTCAGCTCCTACAATGAGCAGTTCTTC
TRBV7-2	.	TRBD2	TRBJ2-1	CASSTLAGASVNEQFF	TGTGCCAGCAGTACCCTAGCGGGGGCCTCCGTGAATGAGCAGTTCTTC
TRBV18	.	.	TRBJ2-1	CASSPPSREQFF	TGTGCCAGCTCCCCCCCCAGCCGGGAGCAGTTCTTC
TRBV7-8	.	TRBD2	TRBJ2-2	CASSSKLAGTNTGELFF	TGTGCCAGCAGCTCCAAACTAGCGGGGACGAACACCGGGGAGCTGTTTTTT
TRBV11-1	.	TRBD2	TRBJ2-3	CASSAQLAGGTDTQYF	TGTGCCAGCAGCGCCCAACTAGCGGGGGGTACAGATACGCAGTATTTT
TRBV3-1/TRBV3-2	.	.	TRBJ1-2	CASSQDRQANYGYTF	TGTGCCAGCAGCCAAGATCGGCAAGCTAACTATGGCTACACCTTC
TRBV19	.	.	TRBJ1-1	CASSRGVWAFF	TGTGCCAGTAGTAGGGGCGTTTGGGCTTTCTTT
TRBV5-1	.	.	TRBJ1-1	CASSLAGGGMNTEAFF	TGCGCCAGCAGCTTGGCCGGGGGAGGGATGAACACTGAAGCTTTCTTT